The entry below gives a single TCR beta chain sequence along with its context. Assay: immunoSEQ multiplex PCR; the TCRdb copy retains only in-frame clones and omits some. The data show about 160,000 clones, approximately 90% seen once. V lost 0 bases, J lost 9 bases, and 6 bases stayed unmatched. Germline-derived CDR1 and CDR2 are MGHRA and YSYEKL. The CDR3 is made up of 16 amino acids. The sample comes from a study of blood T cell repertoires in COVID-19. For the study at large: PBMCs, B-cell-depleted T cells, or T cells were the source of the cDNA or gDNA that made up the material.

The genes are TRBV4-1 and TRBJ2-1, with 12 bases lining up with TRBD2. This TCR was sampled from a man between 18 and 35 years old with acute or convalescent COVID-19. Sequencing input: peripheral blood. This chain's CDR3 is CASSQEGTSGRLEQFF. As DNA, the CDR3 is TGCGCCAGCAGCCAAGAGGGAACTAGCGGGAGGCTTGAGCAGTTCTTC.